Included here is one TCR beta chain sequence, with context. Assay used: immunoSEQ multiplex PCR; TCRdb lists only in-frame clones, some missing. The repertoire has about 390,000 clones, 87% of them found once; the top ten carry about 2.3%. The data are from a study of blood T cell repertoires in COVID-19. In the study overall: Acute and convalescent COVID-19 specimens originated in the United States, Italy and Spain.

The V end was cut by 4 bases, the J end by 7 bases, with 5 bases between. In germline, CDR1 is LNHNV, CDR2 YYDKDF (reference sequence). This CDR3 is built from 12 residues. Material for sequencing was peripheral blood. The chain joins TRBV15 to TRBJ2-6; D call uncertain. The TCR sequence derives from a woman aged 60-75 years with COVID-19, enrolled during active disease. CDR3 sequence (DNA): TGTGCCACCAGCACCGGTGCCAACGTCCTGACTTTC. Translation gives CATSTGANVLTF.